Listed here are 4 T cell receptor beta chains from one sample, sequenced in a study of post-analysis software for immune sequencing data. Findings of the study overall: Patients had higher frequencies than controls of about 5 TRBV segments, including TRBV5-6, TRBV5-1 and TRBV20-1.

No antigen has been identified for these receptors. Unique molecular identifiers were carried by the TCR beta cDNA libraries. TCRdb independently ran MiXCR on the PCR reads; one entry per CDR3 protein. The table includes some 800,000 distinct CDR3 sequences, just over 45% detected once. The specimen sequenced was blood. The receptor set was obtained from a girl aged 5-17 years with multiple sclerosis.

A remark on this clonotype: The CDR3 does not end in the conserved phenylalanine or tryptophan, so this is likely a read error. The genes are TRBV7-3 and TRBJ2-7; D is perhaps TRBD1 (5 bases). The CDR3 runs 14 residues. V was cut by 2 bases and J by 5 bases, with 13 bases left in between. In germline, CDR1 is SGHTA, CDR2 FQGTGA. The CDR3 DNA reads TGTGCCAGCAGCTTAGTCCCAGCACAGGACGAGCAGTACATC. Translated: CASSLVPAQDEQYI.

This clonotype was counted a few times. Germline and junction disagree at one end, which may indicate a read error. This chain connects TRBV11-2 to TRBJ2-3, with 9 bases that match TRBD2. The V gene's germline CDR1 is SGHAT and CDR2 FQNNGV. The CDR3 is 16 amino acids. The chain's CDR3 is CASSLRAGGIPDTQYF. The CDR3 nucleotides read TGCGCCAGCAGCTTGCGGGCGGGAGGGATCCCAGATACGCAGTATTTT.

The V call is TRBV9, the J call TRBJ2-1, with TRBD2 matching 7 bases. V was pared by 6 bases and J by 1 base, with 7 bases of the junction left unmatched. This CDR3 is built from 15 residues. Germline CDR1 SGDLS, CDR2 YYNGEE. The CDR3 region has the DNA TGTGCCAGCACCGCCCTAGCGGAGTCCTACAATGAGCAGTTCTTC. Its protein is CASTALAESYNEQFF.

The genes are TRBV20-1 and TRBJ1-2; perhaps TRBD1 as D (5 bases). The ends were cut back, 1 base at V and 4 bases at J, with 13 bases in the middle. There are 14 residues in the CDR3. Germline V gene lookup returns CDR1 DFQATT and CDR2 SNEGSKA (reference sequence). DNA of the CDR3: TGCAGTGCTAGAGCCCCGGGGGGATCCTATGGCTACACCTTC. Translating it yields CSARAPGGSYGYTF.